The 10 T cell receptor beta chains reported below all come from one sample, sequenced in a study of cytomegalovirus exposure and HLA in healthy donors. A multiplex PCR was run with 60 Vbeta primers and 13 Jbeta primers. Clones were read by immunoSEQ multiplex PCR, and TCRdb kept only the in-frame ones, dropping some. The table records about 99,000 clones, more than 65% of them present only once. Sequenced input: PBMCs. These receptors were collected from a woman in her late teens or twenties in good health and CMV-seropositive.

A single count supports this clone. The genes are TRBV7-9 and TRBJ1-4; TRBD1 might be the D (5 bases). Germline CDR1 reads SEHNR; CDR2 reads FQNEAQ (reference sequence). V dropped 2 bases and J dropped 4 bases, with 14 bases sitting between them. The length of the CDR3 is 16 residues. For the CDR3, the DNA is TGTGCCAGCAGCTTACTTGGAGGGGTCCATAATGAAAAACTGTTTTTT. This codes for CASSLLGGVHNEKLFF. The full variable domain, with the rest looked up from reference TRBV7-9 and TRBJ1-4, is DTGVSQNPRHKITKRGQNVTFRCDPISEHNRLYWYRQTLGQGPEFLTYFQNEAQLEKSRLLSDRFSAERPKGSFSTLEIQRTEQGDSAMYLCASSLLGGVHNEKLFFGSGTQLSVL.

V is TRBV28 and J is TRBJ2-3, with D tentatively TRBD1 (6 bases). V was pared by 8 bases and J by 2 bases, with 14 bases between. Germline assignment: CDR1 MDHEN and CDR2 SYDVKM. This CDR3 is built from 14 residues. The CDR3 region has the DNA TGTGCCAGCGGTATGGGGGACAACACAGATACGCAGTATTTT. Translating it yields CASGMGDNTDTQYF.

V and J are TRBV19 and TRBJ1-1; no reliable D call. CDR1 is LNHDA, CDR2 SQIVND, per germline (reference sequence). This CDR3 comprises 19 residues. The V and J ends lost 5 bases and 1 base respectively, with 26 bases between them. The CDR3 loop is CASSSFWTIMQEGNTEAFF. The CDR3 DNA sequence: TGTGCCAGTAGTTCCTTCTGGACTATCATGCAGGAGGGGAACACTGAAGCTTTCTTT.

This clone has only a few counts. V is TRBV27 and J is TRBJ2-7; 14 nucleotides line up with TRBD2. CDR1 and CDR2 (germline): MNHEY, SMNVEV (reference sequence). Trimming took 5 bases from V and 7 from J; bases not matched to a gene: 13. The CDR3 spans 17 residues. CDR3 amino acids: CASSPAQTSGRVGEQYF. The CDR3 nucleotides read TGTGCCAGCAGTCCTGCGCAGACTAGCGGGAGGGTAGGAGAGCAGTACTTC.

The CDR3, as DNA: TGTGCCAGCAGCTTACTGGCAGTCAACACTGAAGCTTTCTTT. Translated: CASSLLAVNTEAFF. The chain couples TRBV7-9 to TRBJ1-1; D ambiguous. The CDR3 loop spans 14 amino acids. The V and J ends lost 2 bases and 2 bases respectively, with 9 bases between them. Germline V CDR1 and CDR2: SEHNR, FQNEAQ (reference sequence). The complete variable domain, with remaining parts taken from reference TRBV7-9 and TRBJ1-1, reads DTGVSQNPRHKITKRGQNVTFRCDPISEHNRLYWYRQTLGQGPEFLTYFQNEAQLEKSRLLSDRFSAERPKGSFSTLEIQRTEQGDSAMYLCASSLLAVNTEAFFGQGTRLTVV.

The chain couples TRBV5-1 to TRBJ1-2; D unresolved. The CDR3 length is 15 residues. CDR1 and CDR2 (germline): SGHRS, YFSETQ. The ends were cut back, 0 bases at V and 2 bases at J, with 11 bases in the middle. The CDR3 region is CASSLGGNGNYGYTF. The CDR3, as DNA: TGCGCCAGCAGCTTGGGAGGAAACGGGAACTATGGCTACACCTTC.

Points on this clone: Mismatch with germline at one junction end may stem from a read error. Distinct nucleotide sequences in the sample also encode this CDR3. This chain joins TRBV2 and TRBJ2-2; 9 bases are a match to TRBD2. The CDR3 sequence is 14 residues long. Germline CDR1 reads SNHLY; CDR2 reads FYNNEI. The CDR3 is CASSGGGATGELFF. CDR3 sequence (DNA): TGTGCCAGCAGTGGCGGGGGGGCGACCGGGGAGCTATTTTTT. Based on the CDR3 plus reference TRBV2 and TRBJ2-2, the full variable domain is EPEVTQTPSHQVTQMGQEVILRCVPISNHLYFYWYRQILGQKVEFLVSFYNNEISEKSEIFDDQFSVERPDGSNFTLKIRSTKLEDSAMYFCASSGGGATGELFFGEGSRLTVL.

The chain joins TRBV6-5 to TRBJ1-5; 9 positions match TRBD1. The CDR3 is made up of 16 amino acids. V was clipped by 2 bases and J by 4 bases; unmatched bases: 6. Germline CDR1 is MNHEY and CDR2 is SVGAGI. CDR3 bases: TGTGCCAGCAGTTACAGCCCGACAGGGGGAAATCAGCCCCAGCATTTT. Translation: CASSYSPTGGNQPQHF.

The rearrangement joins TRBV6-5 to TRBJ2-7, with TRBD1 matching over 11 bases. Germline CDR1 is MNHEY and CDR2 is SVGAGI. This CDR3 contains 13 residues. V shed 9 bases and J 4 bases; nucleotides not matched to a gene: 5. The CDR3 sequence: CASGTGGSYEQYF. Written as DNA, the CDR3 is TGTGCCAGTGGGACAGGGGGATCGTACGAGCAGTACTTC.

The J gene is TRBJ2-7, the V gene TRBV2; D might be TRBD2 (6 bases). CDR3 size: 11 residues. The V end was cut by 5 bases, the J end by 7 bases, with 9 bases between. Germline CDR1 reads SNHLY; CDR2 reads FYNNEI. This CDR3 is CASSQAGEQYF. The CDR3 region has the DNA TGTGCCAGCAGTCAGGCGGGGGAGCAGTACTTC.